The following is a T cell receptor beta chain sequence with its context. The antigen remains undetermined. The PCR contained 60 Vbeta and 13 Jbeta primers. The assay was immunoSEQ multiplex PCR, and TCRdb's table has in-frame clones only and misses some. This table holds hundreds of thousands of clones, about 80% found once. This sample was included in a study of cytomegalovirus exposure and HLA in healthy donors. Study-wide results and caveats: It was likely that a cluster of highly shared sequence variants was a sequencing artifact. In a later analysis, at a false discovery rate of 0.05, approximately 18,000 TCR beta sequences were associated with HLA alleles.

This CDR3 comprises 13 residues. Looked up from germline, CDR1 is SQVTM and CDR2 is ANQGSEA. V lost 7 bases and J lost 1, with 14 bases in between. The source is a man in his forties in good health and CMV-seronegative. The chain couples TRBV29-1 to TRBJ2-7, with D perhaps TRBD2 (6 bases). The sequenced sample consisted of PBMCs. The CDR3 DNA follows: TGCAGCGCACGGCGGGACTGGTCCTACGAGCAGTACTTC. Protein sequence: CSARRDWSYEQYF.